The TCR beta chain described here comes from a study of blood T cell repertoires in COVID-19. At the level of the study: There were acute and convalescent COVID-19 samples, and they came from the United States, Italy and Spain. The cDNA or gDNA used as material had been derived from T cells, B-cell-depleted T cells, or PBMCs.

The CDR3 is 14 amino acids. CDR1 and CDR2 from the germline V gene are SGHTA and FQGNSA. V shed 5 bases and J shed 0 bases, with 9 bases lying between them. Recovered status in Cohort 3 required two negative PCRs, clearance, or symptom resolution. The assay was immunoSEQ multiplex PCR, and TCRdb's table has in-frame clones only and misses some. The sample lists under 200,000 clones, under 90% occurring once. The clonotype comes from a woman in her 50s who had recovered from COVID-19. V is TRBV7-2 and J is TRBJ2-3; D unresolved. The sample taken for sequencing was PBMCs or T cells enriched from blood (not recorded which). The CDR3 DNA sequence: TGTGCCAGCAGCCCAGCGTCTAGCACAGATACGCAGTATTTT. This sequence encodes CASSPASSTDTQYF. The full variable domain, with the rest looked up from reference TRBV7-2 and TRBJ2-3, is GAGVSQSPSNKVTEKGKDVELRCDPISGHTALYWYRQSLGQGLEFLIYFQGNSAPDKSGLPSDRFSAERTGGSVSTLTIQRTQQEDSAVYLCASSPASSTDTQYFGPGTRLTVL.